Listed here is a single T cell receptor beta chain. The antigen is undetermined. Germline V lookup: CDR1 SGHDT, CDR2 YYEEEE. This CDR3 has 18 amino acids. J was trimmed by 5 bases and V by 0 bases; bases with no gene match: 15. These data come from a study of T cell responses to AZD1222 COVID-19 vaccine. Whole-study findings and limits: Regions 160-218 and 743-854 dominated among vaccine-associated CD4 TCRs spanning spike.

TCRdb's copy holds only in-frame clones and misses some; the assay was immunoSEQ multiplex PCR. The sample holds 110,000 to 150,000 clones, 80% to 95% seen once. This specimen was peripheral blood, taken on day 0 of AZD1222 vaccination. The source is an adult in good health. The chain is built from TRBV5-6 and TRBJ1-1, with 8 bases matching TRBD1. CDR3 protein: CASSLVSATGAGGTEAFF. CDR3 bases: TGTGCCAGCAGCTTGGTTTCGGCGACAGGGGCGGGTGGGACTGAAGCTTTCTTT.